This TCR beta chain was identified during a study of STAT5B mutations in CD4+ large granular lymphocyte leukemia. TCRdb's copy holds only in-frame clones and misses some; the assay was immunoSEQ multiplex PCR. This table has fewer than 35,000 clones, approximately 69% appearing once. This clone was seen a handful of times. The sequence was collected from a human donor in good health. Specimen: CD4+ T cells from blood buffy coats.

The DNA for the CDR3 is TGTGCCAGCAGTCTAGGGGGGTCCTATGGCTACACCTTC. Translated, it gives CASSLGGSYGYTF. The gene calls are TRBV4-2 and TRBJ1-2; possibly TRBD1 for D (6 bases). The CDR3 totals 13 residues. Trimming left V 6 bases short and J 4 bases short, with 12 bases between. Germline loops: CDR1 LGHNA, CDR2 YNFKEQ.